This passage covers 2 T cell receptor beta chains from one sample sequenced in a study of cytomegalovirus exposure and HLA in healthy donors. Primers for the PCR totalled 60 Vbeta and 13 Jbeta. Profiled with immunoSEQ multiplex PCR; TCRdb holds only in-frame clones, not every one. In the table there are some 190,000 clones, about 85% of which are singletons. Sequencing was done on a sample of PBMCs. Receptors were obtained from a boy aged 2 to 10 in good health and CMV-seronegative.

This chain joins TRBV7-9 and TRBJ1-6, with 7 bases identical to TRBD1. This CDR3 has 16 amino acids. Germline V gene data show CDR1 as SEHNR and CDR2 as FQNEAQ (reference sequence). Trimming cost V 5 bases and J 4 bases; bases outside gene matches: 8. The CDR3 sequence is CASSPATGVYNSPLHF. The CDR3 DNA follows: TGTGCCAGCAGCCCAGCCACAGGGGTTTATAATTCACCCCTCCACTTT.

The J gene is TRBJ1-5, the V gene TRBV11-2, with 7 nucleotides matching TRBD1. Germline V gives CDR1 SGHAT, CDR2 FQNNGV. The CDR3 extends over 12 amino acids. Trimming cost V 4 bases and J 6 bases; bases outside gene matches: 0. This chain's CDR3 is CASSSGGQPQHF. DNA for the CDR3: TGTGCCAGCAGCTCAGGGGGTCAGCCCCAGCATTTT.